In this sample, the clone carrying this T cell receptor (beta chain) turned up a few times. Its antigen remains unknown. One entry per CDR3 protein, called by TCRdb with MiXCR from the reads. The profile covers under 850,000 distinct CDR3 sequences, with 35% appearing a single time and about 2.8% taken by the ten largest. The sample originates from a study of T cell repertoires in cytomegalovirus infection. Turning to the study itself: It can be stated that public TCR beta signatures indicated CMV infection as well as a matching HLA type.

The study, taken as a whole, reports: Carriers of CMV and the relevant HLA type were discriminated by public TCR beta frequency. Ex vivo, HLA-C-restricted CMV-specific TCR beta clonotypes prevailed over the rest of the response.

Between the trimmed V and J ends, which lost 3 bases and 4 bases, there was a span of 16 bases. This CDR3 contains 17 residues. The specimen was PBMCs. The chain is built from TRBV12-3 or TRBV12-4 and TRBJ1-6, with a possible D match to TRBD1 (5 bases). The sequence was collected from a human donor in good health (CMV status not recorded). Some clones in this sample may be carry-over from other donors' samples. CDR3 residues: CASSFHTFTGYNSPLHF. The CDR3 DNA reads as TGTGCCAGCAGTTTCCATACCTTTACAGGATATAATTCACCCCTCCACTTT.